This record concerns one T cell receptor (beta chain) sequence. The data belong to a study of blood T cell repertoires in COVID-19. Background on the study: Both acute and convalescent COVID-19 samples were obtained from the United States, Italy and Spain.

TCRdb keeps only in-frame clones here, not all; method: immunoSEQ multiplex PCR. The table has about 520,000 clones, 80% to 90% seen once. Germline V CDR1 and CDR2: SQVTM, ANQGSEA. This CDR3 spans 14 amino acids. V gave up 1 base and J gave up 0 bases, with 7 bases separating them. This clonotype originated in a human donor in a cohort sampled during active COVID-19. Sequencing input: peripheral blood. The rearrangement links TRBV29-1 to TRBJ2-1; TRBD1 might be the D (6 bases). CDR3 DNA: TGCAGCGTTGAAGGGGGGCTCTCCTACAATGAGCAGTTCTTC. The encoded protein is CSVEGGLSYNEQFF.